Below are 15 T cell receptor beta chains sequenced from a single sample in a study of T cell repertoires in cytomegalovirus infection. Their target antigens are unknown. MiXCR, run by TCRdb on the reads, gives a single entry per CDR3 protein. The sample consists of some 940,000 distinct CDR3 sequences, approximately 33% of them appearing once. Here the sequenced sample was cultured CD8+ T cells from PBMCs, taken from culture after CMV antigen stimulation. The receptors were sampled from a human donor in good health (CMV status not recorded). Some clones in this sample may be carry-over from other donors' samples.

The rearrangement links TRBV19 to TRBJ1-1, with D maybe TRBD1 (5 bases). This CDR3 has 12 residues. V shed 4 bases and J shed 11 bases, with 14 bases lying between them. CDR1 and CDR2 from the germline V gene are LNHDA and SQIVND (reference sequence). The CDR3 is CASSTTAREAFF. The CDR3 DNA sequence: TGTGCCAGTAGTACGACAGCACGGGAGGCTTTCTTT.

This clonotype was seen a few times. The chain has TRBV19 and TRBJ1-2; the D is unclear. Germline loops: CDR1 LNHDA, CDR2 SQIVND (reference sequence). The CDR3 is 16 residues long. The V and J ends lost 6 bases and 5 bases respectively, with 22 bases between them. CDR3 in amino acids: CASRTGILGFGYGYTF. In DNA, the CDR3 is TGTGCCAGTAGGACCGGGATCTTAGGCTTTGGGTATGGCTACACCTTC. Full variable domain (remainder filled in from reference TRBV19 and TRBJ1-2): DGGITQSPKYLFRKEGQNVTLSCEQNLNHDAMYWYRQDPGQGLRLIYYSQIVNDFQKGDIAEGYSVSREKKESFPLTVTSAQKNPTAFYLCASRTGILGFGYGYTFGSGTRLTVV.

This chain uses TRBV28 with TRBJ1-4; D perhaps matches TRBD1 (5 bases). The germline V gene encodes CDR1 MDHEN and CDR2 SYDVKM. V was pared by 6 bases and J by 4 bases, with 15 bases between. The CDR3 totals 15 residues. CDR3 bases: TGTGCCAGCAGGGCCGGGACGGGAAATAATGAAAAACTGTTTTTT. This codes for CASRAGTGNNEKLFF.

V gene TRBV14 combines with J gene TRBJ2-7; 9 bases are a match to TRBD1. There are 15 residues in the CDR3. Losses at the gene ends were 1 base for V and 4 bases for J; bases not matched to a gene: 5. Germline values: CDR1 SGHDN, CDR2 FVKESK. CDR3 in amino acids: CASSQVGTGFYEQYF. The CDR3 coding sequence is TGTGCCAGCAGCCAAGTCGGGACAGGGTTTTACGAGCAGTACTTC.

The chain employs TRBV7-6 and TRBJ1-1; D is unresolved. Trimming removed 2 bases at V and 1 base at J, with 8 bases between. CDR3 length: 14 amino acids. From germline, CDR1 is SGHVS and CDR2 FNYEAQ. The CDR3 reads CASSLYSENTEAFF. In DNA, the CDR3 is TGTGCCAGCAGCTTATATTCAGAGAACACTGAAGCTTTCTTT.

This chain joins TRBV27 and TRBJ1-5; 9 positions agree with TRBD1. Trimming removed 6 bases from V and 6 bases from J; junction bases left unmatched: 9. CDR3 length equals 15 residues. Germline CDR1 reads MNHEY; CDR2 reads SMNVEV (reference sequence). The CDR3 nucleotides read TGTGCCAGCAGCACGGACAGGGGTTCTATTCAGCCCCAGCATTTT. This sequence encodes CASSTDRGSIQPQHF.

This rearrangement joins TRBV7-9 to TRBJ2-5; TRBD2 matches at 8 bases. The CDR3 runs to 16 residues. V lost 4 bases, J lost 0 bases, and 7 bases stayed unmatched. The germline V gene has CDR1 SEHNR and CDR2 FQNEAQ (reference sequence). CDR3 sequence reads: CASSSGRGAYQETQYF. In DNA form, the CDR3 reads TGTGCCAGCAGCTCCGGGCGGGGGGCGTACCAAGAGACCCAGTACTTC.

V gene TRBV5-4 combines with J gene TRBJ2-5, with 7 bases aligning to TRBD2. The V gene's germline CDR1 is SGHNT and CDR2 YYREEE (reference sequence). This CDR3 is built from 14 residues. Trimming cost V 5 bases and J 5 bases; bases outside gene matches: 9. This CDR3 is CASRSGQGGETQYF. CDR3 nucleotides: TGTGCCAGCAGGTCGGGGCAGGGAGGGGAGACCCAGTACTTC.

CDR3 sequence (DNA): TGCAGTGTTATGGGACAGAAAGACATTCAGTACTTC. This sequence encodes CSVMGQKDIQYF. The gene calls are TRBV20-1 and TRBJ2-4; 7 bases fit TRBD1. CDR1 and CDR2 from the germline V gene are DFQATT and SNEGSKA (reference sequence). V dropped 7 bases and J dropped 8; count of bases not matched to a gene: 8. The CDR3 covers 12 residues.

The rearrangement links TRBV7-9 to TRBJ1-1; possible D gene TRBD1, 6 bases. The CDR3 is 14 amino acids. The V end lost 1 base, the J end lost 5 bases, and 11 bases lay between the germline ends. Germline CDR1 SEHNR, CDR2 FQNEAQ (reference sequence). The CDR3 nucleotides are TGTGCCAGCAGCTTAGTACAGGGCGATACTGAAGCTTTCTTT. It is translated as CASSLVQGDTEAFF.

This clonotype showed up just a few times. V is TRBV15 and J is TRBJ2-4; 9 bases are a match to TRBD1. Germline CDR1 is LNHNV and CDR2 is YYDKDF (reference sequence). Trimming took 5 bases from V and 4 from J; bases not matched to a gene: 6. The CDR3 spans 15 residues. CDR3 loop: CATSRGGTGKNIQYF. As DNA, the CDR3 is TGTGCCACCAGCCGGGGTGGGACAGGGAAAAACATTCAGTACTTC.

This clonotype was seen a few times. The chain couples TRBV7-9 to TRBJ1-3; 11 nucleotides align to TRBD1. V shed 4 bases and J 8 bases; nucleotides not matched to a gene: 7. This CDR3 contains 15 residues. CDR1 and CDR2 from the germline V gene are SEHNR and FQNEAQ (reference sequence). Here the CDR3 reads CASSYGQGAGDTIYF. CDR3 bases: TGTGCCAGCAGCTACGGACAGGGGGCTGGGGACACCATATATTTT.

This clonotype was picked up a small number of times. The CDR3 DNA follows: TGCAGTGCTAGAGATCAAGGACAGACTGGAAACACCATATATTTT. Translation gives CSARDQGQTGNTIYF. The chain recombines TRBV20-1 with TRBJ1-3, with D possibly being TRBD1 (6 bases). The CDR3 has 15 amino acids. CDR1 and CDR2 from the germline V gene are DFQATT and SNEGSKA (reference sequence). V lost 0 bases and J 2 bases, leaving 11 bases between the germline ends.

The CDR3 nucleotides read TGTGCCAGCAGCTTAGGGACAGGGTCGACTTATGGCTACACCTTC. It is translated as CASSLGTGSTYGYTF. This sequence joins TRBV7-9 and TRBJ1-2; 8 positions match TRBD1. Unmatched junction bases numbered 6, after V lost 1 base and J lost 5 bases. This CDR3 comprises 15 residues. Looked up from germline, CDR1 is SEHNR and CDR2 is FQNEAQ (reference sequence).

The chain joins TRBV4-1 to TRBJ1-1; D is undetermined. The germline V gene has CDR1 MGHRA and CDR2 YSYEKL. CDR3 length equals 14 residues. Between the trimmed V and J ends, which lost 0 bases and 3 bases, there was a span of 8 bases. The chain's CDR3 is CASSQEVGYTEAFF. Written as DNA, the CDR3 is TGCGCCAGCAGCCAAGAAGTAGGGTACACTGAAGCTTTCTTT.